These T cell receptor beta chains were read from a single sample in a study of T cells in tumors after PD-1 blockade. Using immunoSEQ multiplex PCR, the repertoire was profiled, and TCRdb retains in-frame clones only, with some absent. The sample contains around 34,000 clones, 73% of which appear only once. This specimen was PBMCs, taken after anti-PD-1 treatment. The receptor source for this set is a human donor with basal cell carcinoma. Each CDR3 is given with its conserved first and last residue. A D gene is named only where the DNA matches it firmly. Only some rows state a clone size, as once, few, many or a class for expanded clones.

clone_size j_call d_call cdr3_length v_call cdr3_aa cdr3_nt
. TRBJ2-7 TRBD1 15 TRBV7-2 CASSIQTGEAHEQYF TGTGCCAGCAGCATTCAGACAGGGGAGGCCCACGAGCAGTACTTC
. TRBJ2-7 TRBD1 14 TRBV14 CASRGQGGLGEQYF TGTGCCAGCAGAGGACAGGGCGGTCTGGGCGAGCAGTACTTC
. TRBJ2-3 . 11 TRBV7-8 CASRFTDTQYF TGTGCCAGCAGATTCACAGATACGCAGTATTTT
. TRBJ1-5 TRBD1 13 TRBV14 CASSPTGHQPQHF TGTGCCAGCAGCCCGACAGGGCATCAGCCCCAGCATTTT
few TRBJ2-2 . 12 TRBV19 CASRLRTGELFF TGTGCCAGCCGCCTCCGGACCGGGGAGCTGTTTTTT
once TRBJ1-4 . 16 TRBV5-1 CASSLAGGAMGEKLFF TGCGCCAGCAGCTTGGCTGGGGGGGCGATGGGAGAAAAACTGTTTTTT
. TRBJ1-5 . 13 TRBV28 CASSLYSPQPQHF TGTGCCAGCAGTTTATACAGCCCTCAGCCCCAGCATTTT
. TRBJ2-6 . 18 TRBV7-2 CASSLGGPGSAGANVLTF TGTGCCAGCAGCTTAGGAGGTCCAGGGAGTGCTGGGGCCAACGTCCTGACTTTC
. TRBJ1-1 . 15 TRBV7-2 CASSPRGGLNTEAFF TGTGCCAGCAGCCCCCGCGGAGGTCTTAACACTGAAGCTTTCTTT
. TRBJ2-1 . 15 TRBV5-1 CASSLMEAPYNEQFF TGCGCCAGCAGCTTGATGGAGGCCCCGTACAATGAGCAGTTCTTC
. TRBJ2-1 . 16 TRBV4-1 CASSQDPGQLADEQFF TGCGCCAGCAGCCAAGATCCCGGGCAACTGGCCGATGAGCAGTTCTTC
. TRBJ2-3 . 15 TRBV11-3 CASSLALSGGGTQYF TGTGCCAGCAGCTTAGCCTTGTCGGGTGGGGGTACGCAGTATTTT
medium-sized TRBJ1-1 . 13 TRBV6-2/TRBV6-3 CASSYGQNTEAFF TGTGCCAGCAGTTACGGACAGAACACTGAAGCTTTCTTT
. TRBJ2-2 . 14 TRBV29-1 CSVGSVGNTGELFF TGCAGCGTGGGAAGCGTCGGGAACACCGGGGAGCTGTTTTTT
. TRBJ1-2 . 13 TRBV7-9 CASSLVGSGGYTF TGTGCCAGCAGCTTAGTGGGGAGTGGAGGCTACACCTTC
. TRBJ2-2 . 14 TRBV28 CVCLGARGTGELFF TGTGTATGTCTAGGGGCCCGGGGCACCGGGGAGCTGTTTTTT
. TRBJ2-7 . 14 TRBV6-6 CASSIQGRGREQYF TGTGCCAGCAGTATACAGGGGCGGGGCCGCGAGCAGTACTTC
. TRBJ1-6 . 14 TRBV30 CAWSKGGSDSPLHF TGTGCCTGGTCGAAGGGGGGGTCGGATTCACCCCTCCACTTT